This T cell receptor beta chain came from a study of CD8 T cells in Susac syndrome. V was trimmed by 7 bases and J by 1 base, leaving 8 bases between them. CDR1 is MDHEN and CDR2 is SYDVKM in the germline V gene. The CDR3 loop spans 13 amino acids. The T cells that were sequenced for TCR beta were CD8+ and CD4+ cells from blood. With random hexamers, reverse transcription was performed on roughly 0.5 to 1 ug of RNA. The CDR3 of TCR beta was amplified by immunoSEQ multiplex PCR across 54 Vbeta and 13 Jbeta. From the immunoSEQ multiplex PCR reads, TCRdb called clonotypes with MiXCR, one entry per CDR3 protein. The data show roughly 160,000 distinct CDR3 sequences, with around 94% seen just once and roughly 0.13% held by the top ten.

Sequencing was carried out using CD4+ T cells from PBMCs. The receptor's source is a human donor in good health. The gene calls are TRBV28 and TRBJ1-5; D is perhaps TRBD1 (5 bases). As DNA, the CDR3 is TGTGCCAGCATGGGGGAAAGCAATCAGCCCCAGCATTTT. Protein product: CASMGESNQPQHF.